This passage covers 30 T cell receptor beta chains from one sample sequenced in a study of T cells in Graves' hyperthyroidism and ophthalmopathy. Amplification targeted TCR beta CDR3 regions from RNA transcripts. Initially, a first-round RT-PCR of the TCR CDR3 employed the HTBI primer set. TCRdb itself ran the multiplex PCR reads through MiXCR, one entry per CDR3 protein. The table records 600,000 to 650,000 distinct CDR3 sequences, around 15% of them present only once. Input material: blood. The receptors here all came from a woman aged 25 to 39 with Graves' hyperthyroidism.

This clonotype was detected ten times or more. This sequence joins TRBV27 and TRBJ2-7; 9 bases align to TRBD1. The CDR3 spans 15 residues. J gave up 4 bases and V 6 bases, and 10 bases lay outside the gene matches. The germline gives CDR1 MNHEY, CDR2 SMNVEV (reference sequence). The CDR3 here is CASRSAGQGPYEQYF. CDR3 DNA: TGTGCCAGCAGATCTGCGGGACAGGGACCTTACGAGCAGTACTTC.

This clonotype has a count of ten or more. The chain is built from TRBV28 and TRBJ2-1, with D perhaps TRBD2 (6 bases). This CDR3 has 15 residues. CDR1 is MDHEN, CDR2 SYDVKM, per germline. With 10 bases removed from V and 0 bases from J, the gap between germline ends came to 16 bases. CDR3 loop: CATLSSAYSYNEQFF. The CDR3 coding sequence is TGTGCCACCCTGTCTAGCGCCTACTCCTACAATGAGCAGTTCTTC.

This clonotype was picked up many times. This chain joins TRBV11-2 and TRBJ2-7; D call uncertain. Germline V gene lookup returns CDR1 SGHAT and CDR2 FQNNGV. Trimming took 5 bases from V and 3 from J, leaving 8 bases between them. This CDR3 has 12 amino acids. CDR3 in amino acids: CASSRPFYEQYF. The CDR3, as DNA: TGTGCCAGCAGCCGACCTTTCTACGAGCAGTACTTC.

The genes are TRBV5-1 and TRBJ1-5; D may be TRBD1 (5 bases). This CDR3 has 17 residues. Trimming removed 0 bases from V and 4 bases from J, with 17 bases in between. Per germline, CDR1 SGHRS and CDR2 YFSETQ. CDR3 DNA: TGCGCCAGCAGCTTGGGATCTGGAGACAGTATGAATCAGCCCCAGCATTTT. This translates into CASSLGSGDSMNQPQHF. The full variable domain, rest sourced from reference TRBV5-1 and TRBJ1-5, is KAGVTQTPRYLIKTRGQQVTLSCSPISGHRSVSWYQQTPGQGLQFLFEYFSETQRNKGNFPGRFSGRQFSNSRSEMNVSTLELGDSALYLCASSLGSGDSMNQPQHFGDGTRLSIL.

The chain combines TRBV3-1 with TRBJ2-7, with 8 nucleotides matching TRBD1. V was clipped by 6 bases and J by 9 bases; unmatched bases: 7. CDR3 length equals 12 residues. Germline CDR1 LGHDT, CDR2 YNNKEL (reference sequence). CDR3 sequence: CASRAGGAAQYF. Here the CDR3 DNA reads TGTGCCAGCAGAGCAGGGGGCGCGGCGCAGTACTTC.

There are a few counts of this clonotype. V and J are TRBV4-3 and TRBJ1-1; D gene unclear. The V end lost 0 bases, the J end lost 2 bases, and 7 bases lay between the germline ends. Germline V gene lookup returns CDR1 LGHNA and CDR2 YSLEER. The CDR3 has 14 residues. The CDR3 spells CASSQETENTEAFF. The CDR3 bases are TGCGCCAGCAGCCAAGAAACAGAAAACACTGAAGCTTTCTTT.

The chain has TRBV6-9 and TRBJ2-1; TRBD1 or TRBD2 may be the D gene (5 bases each). Germline V gene sequence: CDR1 MNHGY, CDR2 SVAAGI. The CDR3 runs to 14 residues. Trimming removed 4 bases at V and 5 bases at J, with 12 bases between. The CDR3: CASSWDGANNEQFF. The CDR3 DNA is TGTGCCAGCAGTTGGGACGGTGCGAACAATGAGCAGTTCTTC.

This sequence joins TRBV19 and TRBJ2-7; D not certain. The V and J ends lost 6 bases and 0 bases respectively, with 12 bases between them. The germline V gene encodes CDR1 LNHDA and CDR2 SQIVND (reference sequence). This CDR3 spans 14 amino acids. CDR3 DNA sequence: TGTGCCAGTAGCTACAGCTCCCTCTCCTACGAGCAGTACTTC. Its translation is CASSYSSLSYEQYF.

In its sample, this clonotype was seen many times. V gene TRBV5-1 combines with J gene TRBJ2-1; tentative D call: TRBD2 (6 bases). Trimming removed 3 bases at V and 0 bases at J, with 10 bases between. Germline values: CDR1 SGHRS, CDR2 YFSETQ. The CDR3 consists of 15 residues. DNA for the CDR3: TGCGCCAGCAGCTGGGGACTGCCCTCCTACAATGAGCAGTTCTTC. It encodes CASSWGLPSYNEQFF. The full variable domain, in which reference TRBV5-1 and TRBJ2-1 provide the parts outside the CDR3, is KAGVTQTPRYLIKTRGQQVTLSCSPISGHRSVSWYQQTPGQGLQFLFEYFSETQRNKGNFPGRFSGRQFSNSRSEMNVSTLELGDSALYLCASSWGLPSYNEQFFGPGTRLTVL.

This clonotype was seen repeatedly, ten times or more. The chain recombines TRBV4-1 with TRBJ2-7, with 7 nucleotides matching TRBD2. The V gene end was trimmed by 5 bases and the J gene end by 2 bases; junction bases not matched to a gene: 6. The CDR3 is 14 residues long. Germline loops: CDR1 MGHRA, CDR2 YSYEKL. The CDR3 nucleotides read TGCGCCAGCAGCTTAGGACGGGAGGCCTACGAGCAGTACTTC. As protein: CASSLGREAYEQYF.

This clonotype was observed at least ten times. The rearrangement uses TRBV28 and TRBJ2-1, with 11 bases identical to TRBD2. With 6 bases clipped from V and 8 bases from J, the junction kept 6 bases outside the gene matches. Per the germline V gene, CDR1 is MDHEN and CDR2 is SYDVKM. The length of the CDR3 is 14 residues. The CDR3, as DNA: TGTGCCAGCAGCATAGCGGGAGGGAGCGATGAGCAGTTCTTC. It translates to CASSIAGGSDEQFF.

This clonotype was seen repeatedly, ten times or more. The rearrangement uses TRBV12-3 or TRBV12-4 and TRBJ1-3, with D possibly matching TRBD1 (6 bases). The CDR3 sequence is 14 residues long. V was pared by 6 bases and J by 0 bases, with 9 bases between. The CDR3 coding sequence is TGTGCCAGCAGACAGGGTCCCTCTGGAAACACCATATATTTT. This codes for CASRQGPSGNTIYF.

This clonotype was picked up a small number of times. The rearrangement links TRBV28 to TRBJ1-6; 8 bases line up with TRBD1. V shed 5 bases and J 8 bases; nucleotides not matched to a gene: 11. Germline V gene data show CDR1 as MDHEN and CDR2 as SYDVKM. The CDR3 covers 16 residues. The CDR3 spells CASSRLYRGSDSPLHF. CDR3 bases: TGTGCCAGCAGTCGCCTTTACAGGGGGTCGGATTCACCCCTCCACTTT.

The table lists this clonotype with many counts. The junction departs from germline at one end; a sequencing error may be responsible. This chain uses TRBV7-7 with TRBJ2-2; D remains unclear. CDR1 is SSHAT, CDR2 FNYEAQ, per germline (reference sequence). The CDR3 is 14 amino acids. CDR3 in DNA: TGTGCTAGCAGCCCGGGCATCGGAGCCGGGGAGCTGTTTTTT. It translates to CASSPGIGAGELFF.

This clonotype was seen repeatedly, ten times or more. This chain connects TRBV5-1 to TRBJ1-6; 10 nucleotides match TRBD1. Trimming at V came to 3 bases and at J to 9 bases, leaving 9 bases not matched to a gene. CDR3 length equals 16 residues. CDR1 SGHRS and CDR2 YFSETQ come from the germline V gene. The CDR3 nucleotides are TGCGCCAGCAGCTACTCTTCCCGGGACAGGGGTTCACCCCTCCACTTT. Its translation is CASSYSSRDRGSPLHF.

This clonotype has at least ten counts. V is TRBV27 and J is TRBJ2-7; maybe TRBD2 (5 bases). The V gene's germline CDR1 is MNHEY and CDR2 SMNVEV (reference sequence). CDR3 length: 13 residues. Trimming took off 1 base at V and 4 bases at J, with 8 bases between the two ends. The CDR3 here is CASSLYRGYEQYF. In DNA form, the CDR3 reads TGTGCCAGCAGTTTATATCGGGGATACGAGCAGTACTTC.

This chain connects TRBV4-3 to TRBJ2-3, with a weak D call TRBD2 (6 bases). This CDR3 region has 17 residues. V was trimmed by 0 bases and J by 13 bases, leaving 26 bases between them. Per germline, CDR1 LGHNA and CDR2 YSLEER. CDR3 coding DNA: TGCGCCAGCAGCCAAGATCTGGGGGAGGTTGTACAGAGTAAGGAGTATTTT. Its translation: CASSQDLGEVVQSKEYF.

The table lists this clonotype with many counts. J is TRBJ1-3 and V is TRBV5-1; D uncertain. V was pared by 1 base and J by 0 bases, with 8 bases between. This CDR3 has 15 amino acids. Per the germline V gene, CDR1 is SGHRS and CDR2 is YFSETQ. DNA for the CDR3: TGCGCCAGCAGCTTGCCCACCGCCTCTGGAAACACCATATATTTT. This gives the protein CASSLPTASGNTIYF.

In its sample, this clonotype was seen a few times. The chain recombines TRBV7-3 with TRBJ2-7; D uncertain. CDR1 SGHTA and CDR2 FQGTGA come from the germline V gene. There are 13 residues in the CDR3. V was trimmed by 1 base and J by 7 bases, leaving 11 bases between them. The CDR3 is CASSLKLGSEQYF. The CDR3 DNA follows: TGTGCCAGCAGCTTAAAACTGGGAAGTGAGCAGTACTTC.

Concerning this clonotype itself: One end of the junction does not line up with germline, which may come from a read error. CDR3 in DNA: TGTGCCTGCAGCCCCCGGGCGGGAGATCGCACAGATACGCAGTATTTT. Translation gives CACSPRAGDRTDTQYF. The gene calls are TRBV9 and TRBJ2-3, with 7 bases fitting TRBD2. Looked up from germline, CDR1 is SGDLS and CDR2 is YYNGEE. CDR3 size: 16 residues.

This chain links TRBV2 with TRBJ2-7; 7 bases match TRBD1. J lost 3 bases, V lost 5 bases, and 7 bases had no gene match. In germline, CDR1 is SNHLY, CDR2 FYNNEI. The CDR3 contains 14 residues. This CDR3 reads CASSSGQVIYEQYF. DNA for the CDR3: TGTGCCAGCAGTTCTGGACAGGTTATCTACGAGCAGTACTTC.

This clonotype was recorded a few times. The V gene is TRBV3-1, the J gene TRBJ2-4; D gene ambiguous. The V end lost 1 base, the J end lost 0 bases, and 7 bases lay between the germline ends. The CDR3 has 15 residues. Germline lookup yields CDR1 LGHDT and CDR2 YNNKEL (reference sequence). DNA of the CDR3: TGTGCCAGCAGCCAAGTCAGTCTAGCCAAAAACATTCAGTACTTC. Translation: CASSQVSLAKNIQYF.

The table lists this clonotype with many counts. The rearrangement uses TRBV20-1 and TRBJ1-2; 7 bases line up with TRBD1. The junction had 8 bases not matched to a gene; V was cut back by 6 bases and J by 4 bases. This CDR3 has 13 amino acids. The germline V gene encodes CDR1 DFQATT and CDR2 SNEGSKA (reference sequence). Written as DNA, the CDR3 is TGCAGTGCGCTAGGGGGCGTTGGCTATGGCTACACCTTC. It codes for CSALGGVGYGYTF.

This clonotype was found many times. The genes are TRBV2 and TRBJ2-1; weak D call: TRBD2 (5 bases). The V gene lost 5 bases and the J gene lost 4 bases, with 12 bases spanning the gap. The CDR3 length is 14 residues. CDR1 is SNHLY and CDR2 is FYNNEI in the germline V gene. The CDR3 DNA sequence: TGTGCCAGCAGTATCCCCGGACTTTACAATGAGCAGTTCTTC. Translated, it gives CASSIPGLYNEQFF.

V gene TRBV4-1 combines with J gene TRBJ1-1; unclear D gene. This CDR3 is 16 amino acids long. Germline V CDR1 and CDR2: MGHRA, YSYEKL. Trimming removed 3 bases at V and 1 base at J, with 15 bases between. The CDR3 DNA is TGCGCCAGCAGCCATCCCGAGGGCCGCTGGAACACTGAAGCTTTCTTT. It translates to CASSHPEGRWNTEAFF.

The V and J genes are TRBV5-4 and TRBJ2-3; D gene uncertain. There are 15 residues in the CDR3. Per germline, CDR1 SGHNT and CDR2 YYREEE (reference sequence). V lost 1 base to trimming and J lost 2 bases, with 11 bases between them. The CDR3 sequence is CASSLQAGLTDTQYF. In DNA form, the CDR3 reads TGTGCCAGCAGCTTGCAAGCTGGGCTCACAGATACGCAGTATTTT.

This clonotype was counted ten times or more. The V call is TRBV18, the J call TRBJ1-6, with a weak D call TRBD1 (6 bases). V was trimmed by 3 bases and J by 9 bases, leaving 15 bases between them. This CDR3 is built from 15 residues. The germline V gene encodes CDR1 KGHSH and CDR2 LQKENI. The CDR3 coding sequence is TGTGCCAGCTCACCGAATAGAGGGACATCTTCACCCCTCCACTTT. As protein: CASSPNRGTSSPLHF.

This clonotype was recorded many times. The rearrangement links TRBV11-2 to TRBJ2-5, with 8 bases aligning to TRBD1. Trimming cost V 4 bases and J 1 base; bases outside gene matches: 11. The CDR3 extends over 17 amino acids. The germline V gene has CDR1 SGHAT and CDR2 FQNNGV. CDR3 sequence: CASSSGQGTVVQETQYF. The CDR3, as DNA: TGTGCCAGCAGCTCTGGACAGGGCACGGTAGTCCAAGAGACCCAGTACTTC.

The chain carries TRBV29-1 and TRBJ1-1; TRBD1 is a possible D gene (5 bases). The V end lost 4 bases, the J end lost 1 base, and 7 bases lay between the germline ends. The CDR3 is 12 residues long. Germline CDR1 reads SQVTM; CDR2 reads ANQGSEA. The CDR3, as DNA: TGCAGCGTTGGGGGCAGGAACACTGAAGCTTTCTTT. Encoded protein: CSVGGRNTEAFF.

The V gene is TRBV14, the J gene TRBJ2-1, with TRBD2 as a possible D gene (5 bases). The CDR3 has 17 amino acids. The germline V and J ends were trimmed by 1 base and 5 bases, with 18 bases remaining between them. CDR1 is SGHDN and CDR2 is FVKESK in the germline V gene. CDR3 in amino acids: CASSQGAGSESHNEQFF. Written as DNA, the CDR3 is TGTGCCAGCAGCCAAGGCGCGGGTAGCGAGAGTCACAATGAGCAGTTCTTC.